These 3 T cell receptor beta chains came from one sample sequenced in a study of memory B cells and T cells in multiple sclerosis. The table came from immunoSEQ multiplex PCR; TCRdb's copy has only in-frame clones and leaves some out. This sample carries 46,000 or so clones, roughly four fifths of them seen once, and the ten largest clones take roughly 1%. Their antigen targets remain unknown. Separate sequencing covered autoproliferating (CFSE-dim) and non-proliferating (CFSE-high) T cells from stimulus-free culture. Fewer than 55 million CFSE-labeled PBMCs were cultured less than 8 days unstimulated, then replicate wells were pooled. The material sequenced was PBMCs from blood kept in culture. These receptors were obtained from a human donor with multiple sclerosis.

This chain joins TRBV5-8 and TRBJ1-1, with TRBD1 matching 9 bases. The CDR3 contains 14 residues. Germline V gene sequence: CDR1 SGHTS, CDR2 YDEGEE. The V segment lost 0 bases and the J segment 4 bases; nucleotides outside the gene matches: 1. CDR3 nucleotides: TGTGCCAGCAGCTTGGGGACAGGGGCCACTGAAGCTTTCTTT. Residues: CASSLGTGATEAFF.

This chain connects TRBV11-2 to TRBJ2-1; 10 positions match TRBD2. The V and J ends lost 5 bases and 4 bases, in that order; junction bases with no gene match: 5. The CDR3 runs to 15 residues. Germline CDR1 SGHAT, CDR2 FQNNGV. The CDR3: CASSPRTSGYNEQFF. The DNA of the CDR3 is TGTGCCAGCAGCCCCCGGACTAGCGGATACAATGAGCAGTTCTTC. Drawing the rest from reference TRBV11-2 and TRBJ2-1, the complete variable domain is EAGVAQSPRYKIIEKRQSVAFWCNPISGHATLYWYQQILGQGPKLLIQFQNNGVVDDSQLPKDRFSAERLKGVDSTLKIQPAKLEDSAVYLCASSPRTSGYNEQFFGPGTRLTVL.

This rearrangement joins TRBV6-1 to TRBJ1-6, with TRBD1 as a possible D gene (5 bases). CDR3 length equals 14 residues. V shed 0 bases and J shed 7 bases, with 7 bases lying between them. The germline V gene encodes CDR1 MNHNS and CDR2 SASEGT. The CDR3 region has the DNA TGTGCCAGCAGTGAAGCGGGGGTGAATTCACCCCTCCACTTT. It translates to CASSEAGVNSPLHF.